This TCR beta chain emerged from a study of yellow fever vaccine responses in identical twins. Whole-study results and caveats: Twins reportedly appeared to share part of their vaccine T cell response while keeping part individual.

Each CDR3 protein gets one entry after TCRdb re-called the RT-PCR reads with MiXCR. The sample lists roughly 4,800 distinct CDR3 sequences; approximately 70% were seen once. Germline CDR1 WNHNN, CDR2 SYGVQD (reference sequence). This CDR3 has 16 residues. V was pared by 4 bases and J by 2 bases, with 10 bases of the junction left unmatched. This clonotype was counted between two and nine times. As yet, its antigen is unknown. This rearrangement joins TRBV10-1 to TRBJ1-1; 7 positions match TRBD1. Sample: T cells from blood (PBMCs), unsorted or a sorted subset (not recorded which), taken before or after yellow fever vaccination (not recorded which). This sequence originates from a young woman who received the yellow fever vaccine. CDR3 DNA sequence: TGCGCCAGCAGTGGAGCGGGTCAGGGGGAAAACACTGAAGCTTTCTTT. Protein: CASSGAGQGENTEAFF.